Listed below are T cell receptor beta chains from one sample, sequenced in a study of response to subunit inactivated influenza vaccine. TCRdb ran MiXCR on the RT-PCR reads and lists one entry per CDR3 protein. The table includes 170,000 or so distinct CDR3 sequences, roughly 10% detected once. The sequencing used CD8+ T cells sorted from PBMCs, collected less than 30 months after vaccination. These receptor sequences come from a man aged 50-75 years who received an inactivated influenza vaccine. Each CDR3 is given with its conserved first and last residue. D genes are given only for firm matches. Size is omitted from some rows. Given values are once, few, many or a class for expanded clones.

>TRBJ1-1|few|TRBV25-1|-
TGTGCCAGCAGCGAAGGGGGGCTACGTGAAGCTTTCTTT
CASSEGGLREAFF
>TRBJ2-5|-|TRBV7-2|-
TGTGCCAGCAGCTTAGTGGCAGGGGTAGAGACCCAGTACTTC
CASSLVAGVETQYF
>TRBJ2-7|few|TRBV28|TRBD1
TGTGCCAGCAGCCCTTTGGCAGGGGGTTTTTCCTACGAGCAGTACTTC
CASSPLAGGFSYEQYF
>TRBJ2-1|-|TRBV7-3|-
TGTGCCAGCAGCTTATGGTCGGGGAATGAGCAGTTCTTC
CASSLWSGNEQFF
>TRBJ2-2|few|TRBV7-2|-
TGTGCCAGCACGACGGGGTTGTCGTGGGGGGAGCTGTTTTTT
CASTTGLSWGELFF
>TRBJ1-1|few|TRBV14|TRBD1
TGTGCCAGCAGCCAACTACTACAGGGGGAAGCTTTCTTT
CASSQLLQGEAFF
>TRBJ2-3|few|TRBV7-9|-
TGTGCCAGCAGCCAAACTAGTTCTTACACAGATACGCAGTATTTT
CASSQTSSYTDTQYF
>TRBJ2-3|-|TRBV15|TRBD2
TGTGCCACCAGCGATAGCGGGGGGGCAGATACGCAGTATTTT
CATSDSGGADTQYF
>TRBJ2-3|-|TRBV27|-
TGTGCCAGCAGTAGTAGCGGCCCTCAGGGGAGCGATACGCAGTATTTT
CASSSSGPQGSDTQYF
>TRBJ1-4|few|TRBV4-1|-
TGCGCCAGCGCGCCCGTTGCAGGGAGTGCAACTAATGAAAAACTGTTTTTT
CASAPVAGSATNEKLFF
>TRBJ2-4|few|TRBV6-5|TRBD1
TGTGCCAGCAGTTACACAGGGGAAAACATTCAGTACTTC
CASSYTGENIQYF
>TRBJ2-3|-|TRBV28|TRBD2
TGTGCCAGCAGTTGGGGACTAGCGGACGGTAGCACAGATACGCAGTATTTT
CASSWGLADGSTDTQYF
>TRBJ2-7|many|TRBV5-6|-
TGTGCCAGCAGCTTGGGACCTACTTTTCCGGAGCAGTACTTC
CASSLGPTFPEQYF
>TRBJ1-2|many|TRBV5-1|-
TGCGCCAGCAGCTTGGCCGGGGGGACCCACTATGGCTACACCTTC
CASSLAGGTHYGYTF
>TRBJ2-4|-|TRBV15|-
TGTGCCACCAGCCCGGTGGCGGTAGCCAAAAACATTCAGTACTTC
CATSPVAVAKNIQYF
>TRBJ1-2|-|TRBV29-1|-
TGCAGCGTTGAAGCTCCCGGATCCAGGGGCTACACCTTC
CSVEAPGSRGYTF
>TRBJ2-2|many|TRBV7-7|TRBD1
TGTGCTAGCAGCCGGGACAGTTTAGTAACCGGGGAGCTGTTTTTT
CASSRDSLVTGELFF
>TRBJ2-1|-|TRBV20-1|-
TGCAGTGCTAGGGGCATACCGGGACGCCGCAATGAGCAGTTCTTC
CSARGIPGRRNEQFF
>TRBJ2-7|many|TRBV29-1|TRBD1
TGCAGCGTTGAGGAGTCCGGGACAGGGACTTACGAGCAGTACTTC
CSVEESGTGTYEQYF
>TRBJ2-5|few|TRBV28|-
TGTGCCAGCAGTTCCAGGGAACGGGAGACCCAGTACTTC
CASSSRERETQYF
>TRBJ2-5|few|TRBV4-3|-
TGCGCCAGCAGCCCATCTACAGTTCAAGAGACCCAGTACTTC
CASSPSTVQETQYF
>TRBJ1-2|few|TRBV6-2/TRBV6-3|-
TGTGCCAGCAGCTACTGGGACGGCGACTATGGCTACACCTTC
CASSYWDGDYGYTF
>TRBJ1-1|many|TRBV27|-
TGTGCCAGCAGTTTATACGCAGGGAGAACTGAAGCTTTCTTT
CASSLYAGRTEAFF
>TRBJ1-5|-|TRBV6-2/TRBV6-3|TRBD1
TGTGCCAGCAGTCCACAGGGGACATTGTATAGCAATCAGCCCCAGCATTTT
CASSPQGTLYSNQPQHF
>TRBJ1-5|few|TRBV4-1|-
TGCGCCAGCAGCCAAGAGGTCGGGGGAAGGGGCAATCAGCCCCAGCATTTT
CASSQEVGGRGNQPQHF
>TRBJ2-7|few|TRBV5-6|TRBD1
TGTGCCAGCAGCTCCGCAGACAGGGCCTACGAGCAGTACTTC
CASSSADRAYEQYF
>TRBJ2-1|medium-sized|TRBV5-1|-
TGCGCCAGCAGCGCTGAGAATGAGCAGTTCTTC
CASSAENEQFF
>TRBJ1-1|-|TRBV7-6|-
TGTGCCAGCAGCTTAGAAGCGGATCTGGTAAACGCTGAAGCTTTCTTT
CASSLEADLVNAEAFF
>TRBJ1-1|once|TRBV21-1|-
TGTGCCAGCAGCAAAGGGAGGGACACTGAAGCTTTCTTT
CASSKGRDTEAFF
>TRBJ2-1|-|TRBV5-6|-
TGTGCCAGCAGCTTCCAAGTGGCTTACAATGAGCAGTTCTTC
CASSFQVAYNEQFF
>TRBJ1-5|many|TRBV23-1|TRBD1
TGCGCCAGCAGCCTGGGACAGGGAGAACAGCCCCAGCATTTT
CASSLGQGEQPQHF
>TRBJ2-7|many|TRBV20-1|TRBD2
TGCAGTGCTAGAGATCTTGGACTAGCGGGCCACGAGCAGTACTTC
CSARDLGLAGHEQYF
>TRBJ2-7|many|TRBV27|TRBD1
TGTGCCAGCAGTATCCTGGGACAGGGGATCTACGAGCAGTACTTC
CASSILGQGIYEQYF
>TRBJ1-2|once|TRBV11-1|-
TGTGCCAGCAGCTATACGCTGCCCACATCGCCACCTTACTATGGCTACACCTTC
CASSYTLPTSPPYYGYTF
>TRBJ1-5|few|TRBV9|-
TGTGCCAGCAGCCAGGGAGGGGTTAGCAATCAGCCCCAGCATTTT
CASSQGGVSNQPQHF
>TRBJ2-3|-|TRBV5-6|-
TGTGCCAGCAGCTTGGCCCTAGACGTGGATACGCAGTATTTT
CASSLALDVDTQYF
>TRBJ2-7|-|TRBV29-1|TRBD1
TGCAGCGTACGAACGGGACAGGGACTATACGAGCAGTACTTC
CSVRTGQGLYEQYF
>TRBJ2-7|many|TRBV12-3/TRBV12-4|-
TGTGCCAGCAGTCCTCAGGCTCACTCCTACGAGCAGTACTTC
CASSPQAHSYEQYF
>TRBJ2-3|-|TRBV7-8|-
TGTGCCAGCAGCTTTAGGGTGTTCCGCCCCGATACGCAGTATTTT
CASSFRVFRPDTQYF
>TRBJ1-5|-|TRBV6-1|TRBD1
TGTGCCAGCAGTGAACAACCCGGGACAGGGGAGGATCACCCCCAGCATTTT
CASSEQPGTGEDHPQHF
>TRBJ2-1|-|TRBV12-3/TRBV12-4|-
TGTGCCAGCAGTTTCCCCCAGTCTAGCGATGGTGAGCAGTTCTTC
CASSFPQSSDGEQFF
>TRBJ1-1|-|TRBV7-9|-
TGTGCCAGCAGCTTCCTGGCCACTGAAGCTTTCTTT
CASSFLATEAFF
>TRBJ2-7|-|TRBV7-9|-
TGTGCCAGCGGCTTAGCCAGGGGACTCCCGAGCGAGCAGTACTTC
CASGLARGLPSEQYF
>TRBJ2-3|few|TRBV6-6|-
TGTGCCAGCAGTGTTTCAGATACGCAGTATTTT
CASSVSDTQYF
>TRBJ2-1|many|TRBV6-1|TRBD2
TGTGCCAGCAGTCAAATCAGCGGGGGGTACCATGAGCAGTTCTTC
CASSQISGGYHEQFF
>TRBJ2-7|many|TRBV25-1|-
TGTGCCAGCAGTGAATTCGCGGAATACTACGAGCAGTACTTC
CASSEFAEYYEQYF
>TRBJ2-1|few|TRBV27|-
TGTGCCAGCAGTTTATCTGTTGGCAGCTACAATGAGCAGTTCTTC
CASSLSVGSYNEQFF
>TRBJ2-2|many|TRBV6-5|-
TGTGCCAGCAGTTATTTAAGGGTCACCGGGGAGCTGTTTTTT
CASSYLRVTGELFF
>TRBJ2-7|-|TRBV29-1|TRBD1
TGCAGCGTTGAACTCCGGGACAGCGGTGACGCCTACGAGCAGTACTTC
CSVELRDSGDAYEQYF
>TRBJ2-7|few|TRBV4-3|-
TGCGCCAGCAGCCAAGAGCCACAGGGAAACTACGAGCAGTACTTC
CASSQEPQGNYEQYF
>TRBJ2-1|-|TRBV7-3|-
TGTGCCAGCAGCCCTGCCGACGGTGAGCAGTTCTTC
CASSPADGEQFF
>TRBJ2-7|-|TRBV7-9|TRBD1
TGTGCCAGCAGCTTAGTAGTGACAGGGGCCTACGAGCAGTACTTC
CASSLVVTGAYEQYF